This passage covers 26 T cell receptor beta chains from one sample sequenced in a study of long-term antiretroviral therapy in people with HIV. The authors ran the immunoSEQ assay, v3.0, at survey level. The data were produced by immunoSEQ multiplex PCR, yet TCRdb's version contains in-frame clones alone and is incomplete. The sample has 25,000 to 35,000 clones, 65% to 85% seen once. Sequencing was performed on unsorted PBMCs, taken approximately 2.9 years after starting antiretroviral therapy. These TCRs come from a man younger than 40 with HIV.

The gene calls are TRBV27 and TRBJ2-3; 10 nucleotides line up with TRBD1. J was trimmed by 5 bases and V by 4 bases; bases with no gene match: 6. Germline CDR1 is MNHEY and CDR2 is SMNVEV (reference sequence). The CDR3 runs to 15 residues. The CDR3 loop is CASSSLGQGEDTQYF. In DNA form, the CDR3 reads TGTGCCAGCAGTTCACTAGGACAGGGGGAAGATACGCAGTATTTT.

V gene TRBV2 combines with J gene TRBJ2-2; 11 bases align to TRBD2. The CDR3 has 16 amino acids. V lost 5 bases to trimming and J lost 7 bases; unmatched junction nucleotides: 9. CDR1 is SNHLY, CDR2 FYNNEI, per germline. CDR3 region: CASSKLAGVGDGELFF. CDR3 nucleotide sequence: TGTGCCAGCAGTAAACTAGCGGGAGTAGGGGACGGGGAGCTGTTTTTT.

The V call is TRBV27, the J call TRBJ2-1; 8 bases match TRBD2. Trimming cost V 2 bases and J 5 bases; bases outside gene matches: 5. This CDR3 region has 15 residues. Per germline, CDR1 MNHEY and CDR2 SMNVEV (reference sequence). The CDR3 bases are TGTGCCAGCAGTTTACTAGCGGGCCCTAACAATGAGCAGTTCTTC. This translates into CASSLLAGPNNEQFF.

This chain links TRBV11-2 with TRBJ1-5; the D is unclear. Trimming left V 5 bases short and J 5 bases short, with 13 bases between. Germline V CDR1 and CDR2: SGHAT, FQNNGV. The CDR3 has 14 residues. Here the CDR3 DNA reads TGTGCCAGCAGCACAGACGAAAAGGATCAGCCCCAGCATTTT. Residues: CASSTDEKDQPQHF.

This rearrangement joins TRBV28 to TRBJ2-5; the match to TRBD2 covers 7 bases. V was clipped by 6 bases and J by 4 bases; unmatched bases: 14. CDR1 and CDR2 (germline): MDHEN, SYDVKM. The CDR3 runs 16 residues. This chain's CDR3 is CASRSPARTGGETQYF. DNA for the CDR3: TGTGCCAGCAGGTCCCCGGCGAGGACGGGGGGAGAGACCCAGTACTTC.

The CDR3 sequence is CASSQDGTGSPYGYTF. The CDR3 DNA sequence: TGTGCCAGCAGCCAAGACGGGACAGGGAGTCCATATGGCTACACCTTC. The chain combines TRBV4-2 with TRBJ1-2; 9 bases align to TRBD1. CDR3 length equals 16 residues. Germline-derived CDR1 and CDR2 are LGHNA and YNFKEQ. The ends lost 0 bases at V and 5 bases at J; junction bases unmatched: 7.

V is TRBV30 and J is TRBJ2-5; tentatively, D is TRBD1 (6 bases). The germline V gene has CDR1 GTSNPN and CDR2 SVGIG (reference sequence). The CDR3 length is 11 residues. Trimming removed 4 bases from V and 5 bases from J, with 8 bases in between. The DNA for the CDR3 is TGTGCCTGGACGACAGGCGAGACCCAGTACTTC. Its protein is CAWTTGETQYF.

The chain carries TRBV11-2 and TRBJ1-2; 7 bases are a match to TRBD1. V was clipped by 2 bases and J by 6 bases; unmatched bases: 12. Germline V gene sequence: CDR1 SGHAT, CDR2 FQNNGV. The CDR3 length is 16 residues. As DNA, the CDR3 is TGTGCCAGCAGCTTATTATCCAGAGGGGACAGCCATGGCTACACCTTC. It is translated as CASSLLSRGDSHGYTF.

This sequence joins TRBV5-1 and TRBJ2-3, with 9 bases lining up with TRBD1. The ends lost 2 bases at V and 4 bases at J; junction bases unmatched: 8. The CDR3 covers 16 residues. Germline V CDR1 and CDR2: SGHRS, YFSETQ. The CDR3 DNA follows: TGCGCCAGCAGCTTAGGAGGGACAGGGAGTCCAGATACGCAGTATTTT. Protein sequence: CASSLGGTGSPDTQYF.

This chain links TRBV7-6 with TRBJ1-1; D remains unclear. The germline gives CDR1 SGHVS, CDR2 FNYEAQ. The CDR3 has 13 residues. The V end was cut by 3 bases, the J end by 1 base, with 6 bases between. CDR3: CASSFNRNTEAFF. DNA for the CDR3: TGTGCCAGCAGCTTCAACAGGAACACTGAAGCTTTCTTT.

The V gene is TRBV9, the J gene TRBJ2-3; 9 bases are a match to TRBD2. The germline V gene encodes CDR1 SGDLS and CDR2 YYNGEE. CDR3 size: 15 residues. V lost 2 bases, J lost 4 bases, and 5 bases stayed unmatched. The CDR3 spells CASSVAGGPPDTQYF. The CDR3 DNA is TGTGCCAGCAGCGTTGCGGGAGGGCCCCCAGATACGCAGTATTTT.

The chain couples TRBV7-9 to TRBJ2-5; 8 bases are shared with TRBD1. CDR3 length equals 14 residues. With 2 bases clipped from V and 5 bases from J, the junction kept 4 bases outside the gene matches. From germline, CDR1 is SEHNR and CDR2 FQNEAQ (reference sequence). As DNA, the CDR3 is TGTGCCAGCAGCTTACCCAGGGGGCTTGAGACCCAGTACTTC. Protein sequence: CASSLPRGLETQYF.

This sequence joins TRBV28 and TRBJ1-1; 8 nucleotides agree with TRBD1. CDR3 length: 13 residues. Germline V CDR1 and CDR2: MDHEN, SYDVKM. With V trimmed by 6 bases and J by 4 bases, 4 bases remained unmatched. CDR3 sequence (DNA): TGTGCCAGCAGGGGAACAGGGGGCACTGAAGCTTTCTTT. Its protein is CASRGTGGTEAFF.

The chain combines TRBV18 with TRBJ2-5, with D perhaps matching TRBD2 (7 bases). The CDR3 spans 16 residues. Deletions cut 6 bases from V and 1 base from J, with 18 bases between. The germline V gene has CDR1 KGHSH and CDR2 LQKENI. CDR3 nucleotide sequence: TGTGCCAGCTCGCGGGGGCTTCCGGGACTCCAAGAGACCCAGTACTTC. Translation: CASSRGLPGLQETQYF.

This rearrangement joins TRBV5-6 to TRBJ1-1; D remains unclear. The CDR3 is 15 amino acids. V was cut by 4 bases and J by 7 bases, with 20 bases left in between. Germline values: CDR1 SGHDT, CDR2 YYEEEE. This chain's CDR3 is CASSRLGSWLDEAFF. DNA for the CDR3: TGTGCCAGCAGCCGGTTGGGGAGCTGGCTGGATGAAGCTTTCTTT. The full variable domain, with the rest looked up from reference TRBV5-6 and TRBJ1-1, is DAGVTQSPTHLIKTRGQQVTLRCSPKSGHDTVSWYQQALGQGPQFIFQYYEEEERQRGNFPDRFSGHQFPNYSSELNVNALLLGDSALYLCASSRLGSWLDEAFFGQGTRLTVV.

In DNA form, the CDR3 reads TGTGCCAGCAGCCAAGATGGAACAGGAGTCTACAATGAGCAGTTCTTC. Encoded protein: CASSQDGTGVYNEQFF. This chain connects TRBV7-3 to TRBJ2-1, with TRBD1 as a possible D gene (5 bases). CDR3 size: 16 residues. Germline loops: CDR1 SGHTA, CDR2 FQGTGA. Trimming shortened V by 5 bases and J by 3 bases, and 17 bases separated the two germline ends.

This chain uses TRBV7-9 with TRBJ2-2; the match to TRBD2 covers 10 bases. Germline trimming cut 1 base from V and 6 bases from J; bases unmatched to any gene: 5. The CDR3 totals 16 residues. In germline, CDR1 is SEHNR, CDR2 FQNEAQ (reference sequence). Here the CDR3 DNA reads TGTGCCAGCAGCTTAGTCGGTAGCGGGAGGTCCGGGGAGCTGTTTTTT. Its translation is CASSLVGSGRSGELFF.

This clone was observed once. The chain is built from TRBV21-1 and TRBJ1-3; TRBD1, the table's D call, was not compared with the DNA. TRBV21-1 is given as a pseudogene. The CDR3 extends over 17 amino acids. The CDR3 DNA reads TGTGCCAGCAGCAAAGAGAGGACAGGGAGAATAGGAAACACCATATATTTT. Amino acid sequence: CASSKERTGRIGNTIYF.

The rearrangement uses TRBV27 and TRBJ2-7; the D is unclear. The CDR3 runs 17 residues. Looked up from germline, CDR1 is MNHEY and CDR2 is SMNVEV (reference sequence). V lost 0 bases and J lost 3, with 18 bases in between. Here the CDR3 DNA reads TGTGCCAGCAGTTTATCCGTGCATGCACGTGAGAACTACGAGCAGTACTTC. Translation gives CASSLSVHARENYEQYF.

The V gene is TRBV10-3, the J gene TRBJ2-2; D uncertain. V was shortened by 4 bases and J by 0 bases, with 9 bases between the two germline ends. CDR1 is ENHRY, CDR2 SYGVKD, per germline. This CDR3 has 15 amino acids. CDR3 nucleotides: TGTGCCATCAGTGCTGAGAACACGAACACCGGGGAGCTGTTTTTT. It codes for CAISAENTNTGELFF.

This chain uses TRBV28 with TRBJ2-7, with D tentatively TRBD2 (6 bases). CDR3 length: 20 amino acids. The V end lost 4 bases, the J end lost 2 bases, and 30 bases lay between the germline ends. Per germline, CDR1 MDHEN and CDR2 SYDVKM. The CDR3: CASSSPNWAREELRPYEQYF. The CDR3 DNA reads TGTGCCAGCAGTTCCCCCAATTGGGCCAGGGAGGAGCTGAGGCCCTACGAGCAGTACTTC.

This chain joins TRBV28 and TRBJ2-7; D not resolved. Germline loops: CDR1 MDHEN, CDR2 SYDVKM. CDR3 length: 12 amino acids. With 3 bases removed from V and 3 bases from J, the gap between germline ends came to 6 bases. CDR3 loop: CASSLNYYEQYF. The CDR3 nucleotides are TGTGCCAGCAGTTTGAATTACTACGAGCAGTACTTC.

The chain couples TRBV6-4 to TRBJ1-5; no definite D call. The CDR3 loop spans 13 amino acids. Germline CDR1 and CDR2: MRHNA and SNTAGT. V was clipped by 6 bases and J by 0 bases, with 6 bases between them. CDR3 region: CASSWNSNQPQHF. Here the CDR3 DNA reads TGTGCCAGCAGCTGGAATAGCAATCAGCCCCAGCATTTT.

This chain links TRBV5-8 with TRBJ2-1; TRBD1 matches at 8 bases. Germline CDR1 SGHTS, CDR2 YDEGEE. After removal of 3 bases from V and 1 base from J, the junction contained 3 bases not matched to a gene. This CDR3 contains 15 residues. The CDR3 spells CASSSGGWSYNEQFF. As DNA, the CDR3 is TGTGCCAGCAGCTCAGGGGGCTGGTCCTACAATGAGCAGTTCTTC. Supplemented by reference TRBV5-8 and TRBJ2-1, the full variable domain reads EAGVTQSPTHLIKTRGQQATLRCSPISGHTSVYWYQQALGLGLQFLLWYDEGEERNRGNFPPRFSGRQFPNYSSELNVNALELEDSALYLCASSSGGWSYNEQFFGPGTRLTVL.

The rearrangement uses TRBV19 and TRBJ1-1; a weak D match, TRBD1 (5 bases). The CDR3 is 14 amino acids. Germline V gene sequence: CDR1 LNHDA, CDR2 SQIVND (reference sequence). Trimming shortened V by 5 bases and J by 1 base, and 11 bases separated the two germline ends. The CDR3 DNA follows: TGTGCCAGTAGTTGGGGAAGGGGGAACACTGAAGCTTTCTTT. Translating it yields CASSWGRGNTEAFF.

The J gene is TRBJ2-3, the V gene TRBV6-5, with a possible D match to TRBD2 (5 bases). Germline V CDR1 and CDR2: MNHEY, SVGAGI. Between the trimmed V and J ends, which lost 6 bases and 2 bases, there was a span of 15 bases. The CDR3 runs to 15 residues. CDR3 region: CASRSIGVLTDTQYF. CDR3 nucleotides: TGTGCCAGCAGATCAATCGGGGTTCTCACAGATACGCAGTATTTT.